These 16 T cell receptor beta chains share one sample of origin, sequenced in a study of cytomegalovirus exposure and HLA in healthy donors. Amplification used 60 Vbeta primers and 13 Jbeta primers. Profiling relied on immunoSEQ multiplex PCR, and the TCRdb table lists in-frame clones only, not all of them. The sample carries tens of thousands of clones, more than 60% recorded once. The sample comprised PBMCs. The receptors shown here come from a male donor in good health and CMV-seropositive.

The chain links TRBV12-5 to TRBJ2-7, with D possibly being TRBD2 (5 bases). The germline V gene has CDR1 LGHNT and CDR2 FRNRAP. This CDR3 has 15 residues. Trimming cost V 6 bases and J 1 base, with 16 bases left between them. CDR3 sequence: CASGRVDTSSYEQYF. In nucleotides, the CDR3 is TGTGCTAGTGGCCGAGTAGACACTAGTTCCTACGAGCAGTACTTC.

The V call is TRBV11-2, the J call TRBJ2-7, with TRBD1 matching 10 bases. The CDR3 extends over 14 amino acids. Trimming cost V 5 bases and J 4 bases; bases outside gene matches: 5. CDR1 is SGHAT and CDR2 is FQNNGV in the germline V gene. The CDR3, as DNA: TGTGCCAGCAGCGTGACAGGGGGCGGGTACGAGCAGTACTTC. Translating gives CASSVTGGGYEQYF.

This chain connects TRBV7-3 to TRBJ2-3, with 7 bases aligning to TRBD1. Germline-derived CDR1 and CDR2 are SGHTA and FQGTGA. The V segment lost 5 bases and the J segment 5 bases; nucleotides outside the gene matches: 7. The CDR3 sequence is 14 residues long. This CDR3 reads CASSQTGSGDTQYF. The CDR3 DNA follows: TGTGCCAGCAGCCAGACAGGGAGTGGAGATACGCAGTATTTT.

V usage is TRBV21-1 and J usage is TRBJ2-1; the table calls TRBD1, which could not be checked here. TRBV21-1 is an annotated pseudogene. This CDR3 is 15 amino acids long. The chain's CDR3 is CASSNPGTGDSEQFF. As DNA, the CDR3 is TGTGCCAGCAGCAACCCCGGGACAGGGGATAGTGAGCAGTTCTTC.

The rearrangement links TRBV11-2 to TRBJ1-2; the D gene is possibly TRBD1 (5 bases). V lost 2 bases and J lost 5, with 15 bases in between. The CDR3 runs 15 residues. From germline, CDR1 is SGHAT and CDR2 FQNNGV. The CDR3 loop reads CASSLSLDKMYGYTF. In DNA form, the CDR3 reads TGTGCCAGCAGCTTAAGTCTGGACAAGATGTATGGCTACACCTTC.

This clone was observed a few times. This chain connects TRBV27 to TRBJ2-6; 8 bases agree with TRBD1. The ends lost 6 bases at V and 0 bases at J; junction bases unmatched: 4. Germline CDR1 is MNHEY and CDR2 is SMNVEV (reference sequence). This CDR3 spans 16 amino acids. The CDR3 nucleotides are TGTGCCAGCAGAACAGGGGGAATCTCTGGGGCCAACGTCCTGACTTTC. Translated, it gives CASRTGGISGANVLTF.

The V and J genes are TRBV30 and TRBJ1-4; tentative D call: TRBD1 (5 bases). The CDR3 contains 13 residues. Trimming stripped 1 base from V and 8 bases from J, with 11 bases between. The V gene's germline CDR1 is GTSNPN and CDR2 SVGIG (reference sequence). CDR3 in DNA: TGTGCCTGGAGTGGGCCCCCAGGGGAAAAACTGTTTTTT. Translation gives CAWSGPPGEKLFF.

This clone came up once. The chain joins TRBV5-6 to TRBJ1-1; 8 positions agree with TRBD1. The CDR3 length is 15 residues. V dropped 1 base and J dropped 2; count of bases not matched to a gene: 4. Germline V lookup: CDR1 SGHDT, CDR2 YYEEEE. DNA of the CDR3: TGTGCCAGCAGCTTGTCCGGGACAGGCAACACTGAAGCTTTCTTT. Residues: CASSLSGTGNTEAFF. The entire variable domain, with the rest obtained from reference TRBV5-6 and TRBJ1-1, is as follows: DAGVTQSPTHLIKTRGQQVTLRCSPKSGHDTVSWYQQALGQGPQFIFQYYEEEERQRGNFPDRFSGHQFPNYSSELNVNALLLGDSALYLCASSLSGTGNTEAFFGQGTRLTVV.

The chain links TRBV7-8 to TRBJ1-2; possible D gene TRBD1, 6 bases. With 0 bases removed from V and 4 bases from J, the gap between germline ends came to 12 bases. Germline assignment: CDR1 SGHVS and CDR2 FQNEAQ. This CDR3 is 15 amino acids long. CDR3 coding DNA: TGTGCCAGCAGCTTAGCGCCCAGGGGTGCCTATGGCTACACCTTC. This encodes CASSLAPRGAYGYTF.

This clone has a handful of counts. The gene calls are TRBV7-2 and TRBJ2-2, with TRBD2 identical over 14 bases. V was clipped by 5 bases and J by 3 bases; unmatched bases: 8. Germline values: CDR1 SGHTA, CDR2 FQGNSA. The CDR3 covers 18 residues. CDR3 sequence: CASSPGLAGDFDTGELFF. The DNA of the CDR3 is TGTGCCAGCAGCCCGGGACTAGCGGGGGACTTTGACACCGGGGAGCTGTTTTTT.

This chain connects TRBV6-5 to TRBJ2-2; 7 bases line up with TRBD1. Germline V gene sequence: CDR1 MNHEY, CDR2 SVGAGI. V was clipped by 6 bases and J by 8 bases; unmatched bases: 12. The CDR3 has 15 amino acids. CDR3 in DNA: TGTGCCAGCAGAGACAGGGCGTTGGGCGAAGGGGAGCTGTTTTTT. It specifies CASRDRALGEGELFF.

The count of this clone is one. The J gene is TRBJ2-3, the V gene TRBV29-1, with TRBD1 matching over 10 bases. CDR1 is SQVTM, CDR2 ANQGSEA, per germline. Trimming at V came to 4 bases and at J to 6 bases, leaving 7 bases not matched to a gene. The CDR3 sequence is 14 residues long. CDR3 in amino acids: CSVGVRQGADTQYF. The CDR3 region has the DNA TGCAGCGTTGGAGTCCGACAGGGGGCTGATACGCAGTATTTT.

This chain connects TRBV11-2 to TRBJ2-1, with TRBD2 identical over 13 bases. Germline V gene data show CDR1 as SGHAT and CDR2 as FQNNGV. The CDR3 runs to 15 residues. V lost 5 bases to trimming and J lost 8 bases; unmatched junction nucleotides: 6. DNA of the CDR3: TGTGCCAGCAGCCCGACTAGCGGGGGGTTGGATGAGCAGTTCTTC. It codes for CASSPTSGGLDEQFF.

The genes are TRBV9 and TRBJ2-3; 13 bases are shared with TRBD2. J lost 5 bases, V lost 0 bases, and 3 bases had no gene match. The V gene's germline CDR1 is SGDLS and CDR2 YYNGEE. This CDR3 is built from 16 residues. CDR3: CASSVGTSGGLDTQYF. The CDR3 nucleotides are TGTGCCAGCAGCGTAGGGACTAGCGGGGGCCTAGATACGCAGTATTTT.

The chain couples TRBV9 to TRBJ1-4; a possible D gene is TRBD1 (6 bases). V was trimmed by 0 bases and J by 8 bases, leaving 14 bases between them. The CDR3 has 15 residues. Germline CDR1 reads SGDLS; CDR2 reads YYNGEE. CDR3: CASSVEGGMGEKLFF. CDR3 in DNA: TGTGCCAGCAGCGTAGAAGGGGGTATGGGGGAAAAACTGTTTTTT.

The chain links TRBV7-3 to TRBJ2-5, with TRBD2 identical over 10 bases. This CDR3 has 15 amino acids. The germline CDR1 and CDR2 sequences are SGHTA and FQGTGA. The junction had 7 bases not matched to a gene; V was cut back by 5 bases and J by 4 bases. The CDR3: CASSPGSGGAETQYF. The CDR3 nucleotides read TGTGCCAGCAGCCCCGGGAGCGGGGGGGCAGAGACCCAGTACTTC.